This TCR beta chain was captured by sequencing in a study of T-cell reconstitution after alpha-beta-depleted transplantation in children. In germline, CDR1 is LGHDT, CDR2 YNNKEL (reference sequence). The V and J ends lost 1 base and 1 base respectively, with 10 bases between them. There are 15 residues in the CDR3. Remarks on this clonotype: What it recognizes is unknown.

Construction of the TCRbeta library involved unique molecular identifiers. TCRdb fed the PCR reads into MiXCR, producing one record per CDR3 protein. Among 500,000 to 750,000 distinct CDR3 sequences listed, 25% to 30% were seen once. General study points: Newly made T cells mostly supplied T-cell counts and diversity one year after transplant. About two months after transplant, alpha-beta T cells reportedly came from several hundred expanded graft clones.

This specimen was PBMCs, taken before TCRalphabeta/CD19-depleted stem cell transplant. The rearrangement links TRBV3-1 to TRBJ1-1, with a possible D match to TRBD1 (5 bases). The source of this sequence is a boy under two years old with Wiskott-Aldrich syndrome, due to receive a stem cell transplant. CDR3: CASSQVVGPNTEAFF. In nucleotides, the CDR3 is TGTGCCAGCAGCCAAGTTGTGGGACCGAACACTGAAGCTTTCTTT. The entire variable domain, with the rest obtained from reference TRBV3-1 and TRBJ1-1, is as follows: DTAVSQTPKYLVTQMGNDKSIKCEQNLGHDTMYWYKQDSKKFLKIMFSYNNKELIINETVPNRFSPKSPDKAHLNLHINSLELGDSAVYFCASSQVVGPNTEAFFGQGTRLTVV.